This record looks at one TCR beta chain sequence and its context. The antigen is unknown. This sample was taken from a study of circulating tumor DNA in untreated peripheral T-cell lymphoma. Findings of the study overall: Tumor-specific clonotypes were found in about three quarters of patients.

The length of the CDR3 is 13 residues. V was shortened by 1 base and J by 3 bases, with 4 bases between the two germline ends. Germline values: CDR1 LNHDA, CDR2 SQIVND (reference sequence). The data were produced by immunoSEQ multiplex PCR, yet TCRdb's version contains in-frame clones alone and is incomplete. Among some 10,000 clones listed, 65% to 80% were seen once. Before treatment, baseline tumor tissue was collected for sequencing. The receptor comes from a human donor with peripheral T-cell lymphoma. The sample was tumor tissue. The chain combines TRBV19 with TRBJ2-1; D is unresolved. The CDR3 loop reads CASSIGLYNEQFF. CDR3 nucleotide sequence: TGTGCCAGTAGTATAGGCCTCTACAATGAGCAGTTCTTC.